This T cell receptor (beta chain) comes out of a study of blood T cell repertoires in COVID-19. Study-wide context: The cDNA or gDNA used as material had been derived from T cells, B-cell-depleted T cells, or PBMCs.

V gave up 2 bases and J gave up 4 bases, with 20 bases separating them. The CDR3 loop spans 17 amino acids. The V gene's germline CDR1 is MDHEN and CDR2 SYDVKM. Per the authors' pipeline: Reference gene primer amplification yielded estimated nucleated cell counts. Produced via immunoSEQ multiplex PCR; TCRdb's table is partial and in-frame only. The V and J calls and clone size are taken from that table; D and trimming were inferred from the DNA. The repertoire includes 110,000 or so clones, more than 70% of them detected once, and 7.5% to 9.5% sits in the top ten. In this sample, this clone turned up a few times.

Sequencing was performed on peripheral blood. The origin of this receptor is a woman in her 70s who had recovered from COVID-19. This chain connects TRBV28 to TRBJ1-2, with a weak D call TRBD1 (6 bases). The CDR3 protein is CASSLGGADRMFYGYTF. The CDR3 bases are TGTGCCAGCAGTTTAGGGGGGGCCGACAGAATGTTCTATGGCTACACCTTC.